This passage covers 25 T cell receptor beta chains from one sample sequenced in a study of T cell changes during pregnancy in multiple sclerosis. Clones were read by immunoSEQ multiplex PCR, and TCRdb kept only the in-frame ones, dropping some. The repertoire consists of tens of thousands of clones, with roughly 91% occurring once and the leading ten covering around 1.7%. The sample was peripheral blood, taken after pregnancy. The receptors were sampled from a female donor in good health, enrolled as a control in a pregnancy study.

The table lists this clone with a count of one. The chain joins TRBV5-5 to TRBJ1-3; D is possibly TRBD1 (5 bases). The CDR3 is 15 residues long. The V gene's germline CDR1 is SGHKS and CDR2 YYEKEE (reference sequence). V shed 5 bases and J shed 1 base, with 13 bases lying between them. The CDR3 DNA is TGTGCCAGCAGACCACCCGGACATTCTGGAAACACCATATATTTT. Protein: CASRPPGHSGNTIYF. Looking up the rest from reference TRBV5-5 and TRBJ1-3 gives the full variable domain: DAGVTQSPTHLIKTRGQQVTLRCSPISGHKSVSWYQQVLGQGPQFIFQYYEKEERGRGNFPDRFSARQFPNYSSELNVNALLLGDSALYLCASRPPGHSGNTIYFGEGSWLTVV.

The chain links TRBV4-2 to TRBJ2-5, with D tentatively TRBD2 (6 bases). The ends were cut back, 5 bases at V and 5 bases at J, with 18 bases in the middle. This CDR3 has 15 amino acids. Germline loops: CDR1 LGHNA, CDR2 YNFKEQ. CDR3 sequence (DNA): TGTGCCAGCAGCTCGAGCCCCCGGGGGTGGGAGACCCAGTACTTC. Translating gives CASSSSPRGWETQYF.

The chain links TRBV4-2 to TRBJ2-1; the D gene is possibly TRBD2 (5 bases). Trimming removed 0 bases from V and 10 bases from J, with 13 bases in between. Germline V gene data show CDR1 as LGHNA and CDR2 as YNFKEQ. The CDR3 length is 14 residues. The CDR3 DNA follows: TGTGCCAGCAGCCAAGATGGCCTAGCTTCCGAGCAGTTCTTC. It encodes CASSQDGLASEQFF.

The J gene is TRBJ1-5, the V gene TRBV23-1, with 8 positions matching TRBD1. TRBV23-1 is classed as an ORF, of uncertain function. Unmatched junction bases numbered 9, after V lost 0 bases and J lost 5 bases. This CDR3 comprises 17 residues. The CDR3 DNA follows: TGCGCCAGCAGTCAATCAGGCAGGGCAGGGGGCTATCAGCCCCAGCATTTT. The encoded protein is CASSQSGRAGGYQPQHF.

The chain carries TRBV9 and TRBJ2-7; TRBD1 agrees at 8 bases. The CDR3 consists of 14 residues. Germline V CDR1 and CDR2: SGDLS, YYNGEE. The junction had 4 bases not matched to a gene; V was cut back by 4 bases and J by 1 base. CDR3 protein: CASSCGQGSYEQYF. CDR3 DNA: TGTGCCAGCAGCTGCGGACAGGGTTCCTACGAGCAGTACTTC.

The V and J genes are TRBV19 and TRBJ1-6; the D is unclear. Trimming shortened V by 3 bases and J by 4 bases, and 7 bases separated the two germline ends. The CDR3 runs 14 residues. Germline lookup yields CDR1 LNHDA and CDR2 SQIVND (reference sequence). The DNA for the CDR3 is TGTGCCAGTAGTATTCAGAGGTATAATTCACCCCTCCACTTT. It is translated as CASSIQRYNSPLHF.

The CDR3 sequence is CASSPPGHTYEQYF. CDR3 DNA: TGTGCCAGCTCACCACCGGGACACACCTACGAGCAGTACTTC. The gene calls are TRBV18 and TRBJ2-7, with D perhaps TRBD1 (6 bases). This CDR3 comprises 14 residues. From germline, CDR1 is KGHSH and CDR2 LQKENI. V gave up 0 bases and J gave up 2 bases, with 8 bases separating them.

The rearrangement links TRBV9 to TRBJ2-1; TRBD2 agrees at 7 bases. The CDR3 contains 15 residues. Germline V gene sequence: CDR1 SGDLS, CDR2 YYNGEE. V lost 0 bases to trimming and J lost 7 bases; unmatched junction nucleotides: 7. In nucleotides, the CDR3 is TGTGCCAGCAGCGTAGCCTCGGGGGAGGGTAATGAGCAGTTCTTC. Amino acid sequence: CASSVASGEGNEQFF.

The chain couples TRBV29-1 to TRBJ1-1; the D gene is possibly TRBD1 (5 bases). Deletions cut 5 bases from V and 1 base from J, with 14 bases between. This CDR3 is built from 14 residues. The germline V gene encodes CDR1 SQVTM and CDR2 ANQGSEA. The DNA for the CDR3 is TGCAGCGTTCCAGTCGGGGGGGAGAACACTGAAGCTTTCTTT. This translates into CSVPVGGENTEAFF.

The chain joins TRBV19 to TRBJ2-7; the match to TRBD1 covers 8 bases. The CDR3 is 13 amino acids. Germline-derived CDR1 and CDR2 are LNHDA and SQIVND (reference sequence). Trimming took 5 bases from V and 6 from J; bases not matched to a gene: 6. The CDR3 region has the DNA TGTGCCAGTAGTTCAGACAGGGGCGGCGAGCAGTACTTC. It specifies CASSSDRGGEQYF.

The rearrangement uses TRBV11-1 and TRBJ1-2; possible D gene TRBD1, 6 bases. The V end was cut by 3 bases, the J end by 4 bases, with 15 bases between. Germline lookup yields CDR1 SGHAT and CDR2 FQDESV (reference sequence). CDR3 length: 15 residues. The CDR3 is CASSFGGGDVYGYTF. In nucleotides, the CDR3 is TGTGCCAGCAGCTTCGGGGGGGGCGATGTCTATGGCTACACCTTC.

The rearrangement uses TRBV20-1 and TRBJ1-1; D is ambiguous. The CDR3 has 10 residues. V was clipped by 1 base and J by 11 bases, with 8 bases between them. Germline assignment: CDR1 DFQATT and CDR2 SNEGSKA (reference sequence). Here the CDR3 reads CSARGAGAFF. For the CDR3, the DNA is TGCAGTGCTAGAGGAGCGGGGGCTTTCTTT.

The rearrangement links TRBV9 to TRBJ1-2; 9 bases line up with TRBD1. Germline CDR1 is SGDLS and CDR2 is YYNGEE. The CDR3 sequence is 16 residues long. The J segment lost 8 bases and the V segment lost 0 bases, leaving 11 bases of the junction unmatched. The CDR3: CASSVEGGGTGKGYTF. The DNA for the CDR3 is TGTGCCAGCAGCGTAGAGGGTGGAGGGACAGGGAAAGGCTACACCTTC.

As DNA, the CDR3 is TGTGCCAGCACCCCCATAACAGTCAGGGAGCAGTACTTC. Its translation is CASTPITVREQYF. The gene calls are TRBV28 and TRBJ2-7, with unresolved D. The V gene lost 7 bases and the J gene lost 7 bases, with 17 bases spanning the gap. The CDR3 has 13 residues. Germline CDR1 reads MDHEN; CDR2 reads SYDVKM.

V is TRBV19 and J is TRBJ1-5, with D hard to call. There are 13 residues in the CDR3. The germline CDR1 and CDR2 sequences are LNHDA and SQIVND (reference sequence). Trimming took 2 bases from V and 3 from J, leaving 5 bases between them. DNA for the CDR3: TGTGCCAGTAGTATACAGGTCAATCAGCCCCAGCATTTT. This encodes CASSIQVNQPQHF. The full variable domain, with the rest looked up from reference TRBV19 and TRBJ1-5, is DGGITQSPKYLFRKEGQNVTLSCEQNLNHDAMYWYRQDPGQGLRLIYYSQIVNDFQKGDIAEGYSVSREKKESFPLTVTSAQKNPTAFYLCASSIQVNQPQHFGDGTRLSIL.

The chain uses TRBV5-5 and TRBJ2-7; 9 bases align to TRBD1. The CDR3 has 13 residues. With 5 bases clipped from V and 5 bases from J, the junction kept 5 bases outside the gene matches. In germline, CDR1 is SGHKS, CDR2 YYEKEE (reference sequence). The CDR3 nucleotides read TGTGCCAGCAGGCGACAGGGGGTGGACGAGCAGTACTTC. Its translation is CASRRQGVDEQYF.

This sequence joins TRBV7-2 and TRBJ1-4; D remains ambiguous. V was cut by 2 bases and J by 4 bases, with 23 bases left in between. The CDR3 has 19 amino acids. CDR1 and CDR2 (germline): SGHTA, FQGNSA. The CDR3 loop reads CASSLLHGPVRTHNEKLFF. The CDR3 nucleotides are TGTGCCAGCAGCTTACTTCATGGTCCTGTCCGCACACATAATGAAAAACTGTTTTTT.

The chain links TRBV7-8 to TRBJ2-7; 11 bases are a match to TRBD1. This CDR3 is 15 amino acids long. Germline CDR1 SGHVS, CDR2 FQNEAQ. With 5 bases clipped from V and 2 bases from J, the junction kept 5 bases outside the gene matches. The DNA for the CDR3 is TGTGCCAGCAGCCCTCCGGGACAGGGGGCCTACGAGCAGTACTTC. Its translation is CASSPPGQGAYEQYF.

The genes are TRBV4-1 and TRBJ2-5, with TRBD2 identical over 8 bases. This CDR3 spans 16 amino acids. The trim removed 1 base at V and 4 bases at J, leaving 8 bases unmatched. Germline V lookup: CDR1 MGHRA, CDR2 YSYEKL. The CDR3 sequence: CASSQGREGGRETQYF. The CDR3 DNA sequence: TGCGCCAGCAGCCAAGGCCGGGAGGGGGGGCGAGAGACCCAGTACTTC.

The rearrangement links TRBV6-6 to TRBJ1-5; D call uncertain. Per the germline V gene, CDR1 is MNHNY and CDR2 is SVGAGI (reference sequence). Trimming pared 7 bases from V and 4 bases from J, leaving 5 bases between. The CDR3 sequence is 11 residues long. The CDR3 protein is CASTSNQPQHF. DNA of the CDR3: TGTGCCAGCACCTCTAATCAGCCCCAGCATTTT.

The chain employs TRBV14 and TRBJ1-4; 8 bases align to TRBD1. Looked up from germline, CDR1 is SGHDN and CDR2 is FVKESK. The CDR3 is made up of 14 amino acids. V shed 4 bases and J 2 bases; nucleotides not matched to a gene: 0. The CDR3 sequence: CASSRTGTNEKLFF. In DNA, the CDR3 is TGTGCCAGCAGCCGGACAGGGACTAATGAAAAACTGTTTTTT.

The V gene is TRBV7-2, the J gene TRBJ2-7; TRBD1 aligns across 7 bases. This CDR3 is 16 amino acids long. With 4 bases clipped from V and 6 bases from J, the junction kept 15 bases outside the gene matches. The germline V gene has CDR1 SGHTA and CDR2 FQGNSA. The chain's CDR3 is CASSSGTAASSGEQYF. The CDR3, as DNA: TGTGCCAGCAGCTCGGGGACAGCGGCGAGTTCGGGCGAGCAGTACTTC.

The chain combines TRBV7-9 with TRBJ2-7; 7 positions agree with TRBD1. The V and J ends lost 7 bases and 7 bases, in that order; junction bases with no gene match: 16. Looked up from germline, CDR1 is SEHNR and CDR2 is FQNEAQ (reference sequence). The CDR3 covers 15 residues. The CDR3 sequence is CASTLGTGDLGEQYF. The CDR3 DNA sequence: TGTGCCAGCACCCTGGGAACAGGGGATTTAGGGGAGCAGTACTTC.

The DNA for the CDR3 is TGCGCCAGCAGCTTGGAGGCGGATACTAACTATGGCTACACCTTC. This encodes CASSLEADTNYGYTF. The rearrangement links TRBV5-1 to TRBJ1-2, with D hard to call. Germline V gene sequence: CDR1 SGHRS, CDR2 YFSETQ. Deletions cut 0 bases from V and 0 bases from J, with 9 bases between. The CDR3 has 15 amino acids.

V and J are TRBV6-6 and TRBJ1-1; 9 nucleotides match TRBD1. The junction had 4 bases not matched to a gene; V was cut back by 5 bases and J by 0 bases. The CDR3 runs to 15 residues. Germline CDR1 MNHNY, CDR2 SVGAGI (reference sequence). The CDR3: CASSQRTGVNTEAFF. CDR3 nucleotide sequence: TGTGCCAGCAGTCAAAGGACAGGGGTGAACACTGAAGCTTTCTTT.